The subject of this entry is one T cell receptor beta chain. No antigen is known for it. This record comes from a study of T cells in narcolepsy. Germline loops: CDR1 SQVTM, CDR2 ANQGSEA. This CDR3 comprises 14 residues. Trimming removed 2 bases from V and 2 bases from J, with 12 bases in between. This table comes from immunoSEQ multiplex PCR, and its TCRdb copy is limited to in-frame clones, with some not included. The table has fewer than 40,000 clones, 81% seen once; the top ten hold roughly 2.5%. Study outcomes and limitations: No autoreactive T cell clone sequences appeared in some memory CD4+ repertoires. Healthy controls reportedly lacked the autoreactive clonotypes serially found in patients' blood. Same-patient CSF and blood CD4+ T cell clonotypes included HCRT-specific and TRIB2-specific autoreactive ones.

This sequence was found in a human donor in good health. The sample consisted of memory (CD45RA-) CD4+ T cells from blood. The chain couples TRBV29-1 to TRBJ1-2; a possible D gene is TRBD1 (5 bases). In DNA, the CDR3 is TGCAGCGTTGAATCGGGGGGACGGAACTATGGCTACACCTTC. It is translated as CSVESGGRNYGYTF.